This T cell receptor (beta chain) was captured in a study of blood T cell repertoires in COVID-19. In the study overall: Sites across the United States, Italy and Spain contributed samples from acute and convalescent COVID-19. T cells, B-cell-depleted T cells, or PBMCs supplied cDNA or gDNA.

Germline CDR1 and CDR2: SGHTS and YDEGEE. V was trimmed by 0 bases and J by 3 bases, leaving 10 bases between them. This CDR3 has 14 residues. The authors' processing: The assay estimated nucleated cells by amplifying reference gene primers. Assay: immunoSEQ multiplex PCR; the TCRdb copy retains only in-frame clones and omits some. V and J calls and clone size follow that table, whereas D and trimming were derived from the DNA. The repertoire holds approximately 240,000 clones, with 87% as singletons. This receptor was taken from a woman aged 18-29 years who had recovered from COVID-19. The rearrangement links TRBV5-8 to TRBJ2-7, with D unresolved. Sequences were obtained from peripheral blood. CDR3 DNA: TGTGCCAGCAGCTTGGTCGTGGGCAACTACGAGCAGTACTTC. Encoded protein: CASSLVVGNYEQYF.